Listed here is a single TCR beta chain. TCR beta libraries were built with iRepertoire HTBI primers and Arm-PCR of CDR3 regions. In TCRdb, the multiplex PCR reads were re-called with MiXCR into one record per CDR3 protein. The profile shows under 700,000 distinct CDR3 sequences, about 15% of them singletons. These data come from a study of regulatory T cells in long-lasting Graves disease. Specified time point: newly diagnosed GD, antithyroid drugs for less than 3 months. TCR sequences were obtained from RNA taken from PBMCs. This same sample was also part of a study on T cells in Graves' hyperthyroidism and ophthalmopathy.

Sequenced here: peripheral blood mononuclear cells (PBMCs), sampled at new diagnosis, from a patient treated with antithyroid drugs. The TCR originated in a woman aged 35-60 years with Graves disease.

CDR3 protein: CASSSRDTNEKLFF. The CDR3 nucleotides read TGCGCCAGCAGCAGCCGGGACACTAATGAAAAACTGTTTTTT. V is TRBV5-1 and J is TRBJ1-4; maybe TRBD1 (5 bases). V lost 4 bases, J lost 2 bases, and 9 bases lay in between. CDR3 size: 14 residues. Germline-derived CDR1 and CDR2 are SGHRS and YFSETQ. Using reference TRBV5-1 and TRBJ1-4 for the parts outside the CDR3, the full variable domain is KAGVTQTPRYLIKTRGQQVTLSCSPISGHRSVSWYQQTPGQGLQFLFEYFSETQRNKGNFPGRFSGRQFSNSRSEMNVSTLELGDSALYLCASSSRDTNEKLFFGSGTQLSVL.